This TCR beta chain was retrieved from a study of blood T cells in healthy people across ages. Study-level points and caveats: Strongly correlated with naive T cell percentage was TCR beta diversity. The fall in TCR beta diversity per million T cells was roughly linear with age.

A second PCR, run for roughly 7 to 11 cycles, used a sample-barcoded 5' primer plus a J-beta primer mix. A template-switch adaptor containing 12 random nucleotides labeled each cDNA molecule. TCRdb used MiXCR to reprocess the 5' RACE reads, holding one entry per CDR3 protein. The table shows more than 1.4 million distinct CDR3 sequences, with roughly 45% occurring only once. The sample providers were healthy Caucasian people from Russia, aged about 6 to 95. A word on this clonotype: What it binds is unknown.

Germline CDR1 is SGHDN and CDR2 is FVKESK. Between the trimmed V and J ends, which lost 2 bases and 8 bases, there was a span of 17 bases. CDR3 length equals 15 residues. This chain connects TRBV14 to TRBJ2-3, with a tentative D call TRBD2 (5 bases). The sample consisted of blood. The sequence was obtained from a woman aged 18-29 years in good health. DNA for the CDR3: TGTGCCAGCAGCCAATTGATACTAGATCTTGGTACGCAGTATTTT. As protein: CASSQLILDLGTQYF.